This TCR beta chain emerged from a study of CD8+ T cells in alopecia areata. Findings and limits, study-wide: Scalp samples also contribute reads from the resident alphabeta T cells found in normal skin.

There are a few counts of this clone. As yet, its antigen is unknown. This CDR3 contains 11 residues. CDR1 and CDR2 from the germline V gene are GTSNPN and SVGIG (reference sequence). The germline V and J ends were trimmed by 0 bases and 11 bases, with 8 bases remaining between them. Sample treatment: oral pan-JAK inhibitor, 5-10 mg twice daily. As the sequencing template, cDNA was produced by extracting RNA and reverse transcribing it. Data came from immunoSEQ multiplex PCR; TCRdb stores just in-frame clones and leaves some out. The sample lists 200,000 or so clones, 58% occurring once. The sequencing used CD4+ T cells sorted from blood, collected at week 24, from a patient treated with tofacitinib. V is TRBV30 and J is TRBJ2-1, with TRBD2 as a possible D gene (5 bases). This TCR was sampled from a human donor with alopecia areata. The CDR3 bases are TGTGCCTGGAGTGTAGGGAGCCAGCAGTTCTTC. It specifies CAWSVGSQQFF. The whole variable domain, filled in from reference TRBV30 and TRBJ2-1, reads SQTIHQWPATLVQPVGSPLSLECTVEGTSNPNLYWYRQAAGRGLQLLFYSVGIGQISSEVPQNLSASRPQDRQFILSSKKLLLSDSGFYLCAWSVGSQQFFGPGTRLTVL.